This T cell receptor (beta chain) was retrieved from a study of blood T cells in healthy people across ages. PCR was performed a second time for about 7 to 11 cycles using a sample-barcoded 5' primer and a J-beta primer mix. The template-switch adaptor, which had 12 random nucleotides, put a tag on each cDNA molecule. One entry per CDR3 protein results from TCRdb running MiXCR on the 5' RACE reads. The top ten clones hold more than 2% of a sample with 1.5 million to 2 million distinct CDR3 sequences, around 50% of them seen once. CDR3 length equals 21 residues. Germline CDR1 and CDR2: MNHEY and SVGAGI. Notes on this clonotype: The junction and the germline gene differ at one end; a read error may be behind it.

The origin of this receptor is a woman between 40 and 50 years old in good health. The chain links TRBV6-5 to TRBJ2-1, with 13 bases fitting TRBD2. Material: blood. The CDR3 coding sequence is TGTGCTAGCAGTTACTACGGGACTAGCGGGATCTCGGAGGGCTCCTACAATGAGCAGTTCTTC. Translation gives CASSYYGTSGISEGSYNEQFF.